Each of the 17 T cell receptor beta chains below was sequenced from the same sample in a study of T-cell memory formation after mild COVID-19. TCRdb analysed the 5' RACE reads with MiXCR anew, one entry per CDR3 protein. Of some 270,000 distinct CDR3 sequences listed, 15% to 17% were seen once; the top ten hold less than 2.5%. The sequencing input was PBMCs or a T cell subset sorted from them (not recorded which). The receptors here all came from an adult woman who had mild COVID-19 (a few samples of this study predate the infection). Cell type and time point are not known.

This chain connects TRBV7-2 to TRBJ1-1, with unresolved D. Trimming left V 5 bases short and J 3 bases short, with 13 bases between. The CDR3 spans 14 residues. The germline CDR1 and CDR2 sequences are SGHTA and FQGNSA. This CDR3 reads CASSPWMRDTEAFF. The CDR3 region has the DNA TGTGCCAGCAGCCCCTGGATGAGGGACACTGAAGCTTTCTTT.

The chain carries TRBV25-1 and TRBJ1-1; D might be TRBD1 (6 bases). Per the germline V gene, CDR1 is MGHDK and CDR2 is SYGVNS. V gave up 9 bases and J gave up 0 bases, with 11 bases separating them. The CDR3 contains 13 residues. The CDR3 sequence: CASTGTMNTEAFF. Here the CDR3 DNA reads TGTGCCAGTACCGGGACAATGAACACTGAAGCTTTCTTT.

Only a few counts were recorded for this clonotype. The chain links TRBV11-2 to TRBJ1-2; D remains unclear. The CDR3 runs 12 residues. Trimming took off 1 base at V and 8 bases at J, with 8 bases between the two ends. CDR1 SGHAT and CDR2 FQNNGV come from the germline V gene. The CDR3 DNA is TGTGCCAGCAGCTTAGGGACGCGGGGCTACACCTTC. It specifies CASSLGTRGYTF.

This clonotype has just a few counts. The chain links TRBV19 to TRBJ2-1; TRBD1 or TRBD2 may be the D gene (5 bases each). CDR3 length equals 13 residues. Trimming cost V 8 bases and J 3 bases, with 11 bases left between them. Germline values: CDR1 LNHDA, CDR2 SQIVND (reference sequence). The CDR3 DNA reads as TGTGCCAGTCGTACAGGAGGCTACAATGAGCAGTTCTTC. Its translation: CASRTGGYNEQFF.

The rearrangement joins TRBV20-1 to TRBJ2-5; D possibly uses TRBD1 or TRBD2 (6 bases each). CDR3 size: 14 residues. Trimming stripped 5 bases from V and 2 bases from J, with 15 bases between. Germline V gene data show CDR1 as DFQATT and CDR2 as SNEGSKA (reference sequence). The chain's CDR3 is CSAPVRGVQETQYF. The CDR3 coding sequence is TGCAGTGCTCCGGTTAGGGGGGTACAAGAGACCCAGTACTTC.

The chain carries TRBV3-1 and TRBJ2-1; D might be TRBD1 or TRBD2, each matching 5 bases. The V gene's germline CDR1 is LGHDT and CDR2 YNNKEL (reference sequence). The length of the CDR3 is 16 residues. Trimming took off 5 bases at V and 3 bases at J, with 17 bases between the two ends. CDR3 sequence reads: CASSSGMGVGYNEQFF. As DNA, the CDR3 is TGTGCCAGCAGCTCAGGTATGGGGGTTGGCTACAATGAGCAGTTCTTC.

The chain carries TRBV7-2 and TRBJ2-1; maybe TRBD2 (6 bases). The CDR3 contains 16 residues. V lost 5 bases, J lost 0 bases, and 14 bases lay in between. CDR1 is SGHTA, CDR2 FQGNSA, per germline. In nucleotides, the CDR3 is TGTGCCAGCAGCCCCCGGGCGGGGAGCTCCTACAATGAGCAGTTCTTC. Translating it yields CASSPRAGSSYNEQFF. The full variable domain, with the rest looked up from reference TRBV7-2 and TRBJ2-1, is GAGVSQSPSNKVTEKGKDVELRCDPISGHTALYWYRQSLGQGLEFLIYFQGNSAPDKSGLPSDRFSAERTGGSVSTLTIQRTQQEDSAVYLCASSPRAGSSYNEQFFGPGTRLTVL.

Only a few counts were recorded for this clonotype. The gene calls are TRBV18 and TRBJ2-2, with a weak D call TRBD1 (6 bases). Germline V lookup: CDR1 KGHSH, CDR2 LQKENI. The CDR3 spans 13 residues. Trimming left V 1 base short and J 7 bases short, with 7 bases between. CDR3: CASSPQGDGELFF. In nucleotides, the CDR3 is TGTGCCAGCTCACCACAGGGGGACGGGGAGCTGTTTTTT.

This clonotype was counted a few times. This chain connects TRBV7-3 to TRBJ2-5; 10 nucleotides agree with TRBD2. Germline lookup yields CDR1 SGHTA and CDR2 FQGTGA. With 4 bases clipped from V and 5 bases from J, the junction kept 13 bases outside the gene matches. This CDR3 is 17 amino acids long. The CDR3 reads CASSSFPGLAARETQYF. CDR3 nucleotide sequence: TGTGCCAGCAGCTCCTTCCCTGGACTAGCGGCGAGGGAGACCCAGTACTTC.

The chain links TRBV11-1 to TRBJ1-1; no clear D gene. V lost 2 bases and J lost 2, with 6 bases in between. From germline, CDR1 is SGHAT and CDR2 FQDESV (reference sequence). The length of the CDR3 is 13 residues. The CDR3 sequence is CASSLILNTEAFF. CDR3 coding DNA: TGTGCCAGCAGCTTAATACTAAACACTGAAGCTTTCTTT.

The chain has TRBV7-9 and TRBJ2-1; D is unresolved. Per the germline V gene, CDR1 is SEHNR and CDR2 is FQNEAQ (reference sequence). The CDR3 extends over 15 amino acids. V was pared by 5 bases and J by 7 bases, with 18 bases between. DNA for the CDR3: TGTGCCAGCAGCCGAACAGTGGCATATCGGAATGAGCAGTTCTTC. It encodes CASSRTVAYRNEQFF.

This clonotype was detected a few times. V and J are TRBV7-8 and TRBJ2-3, with TRBD1 matching 9 bases. The CDR3 runs to 18 residues. V trimming: 5 bases; J trimming: 1 base; junction bases outside the gene matches: 13. CDR1 is SGHVS and CDR2 is FQNEAQ in the germline V gene. The CDR3 reads CASSIRDRVRGRTDTQYF. CDR3 nucleotides: TGTGCCAGCAGCATCCGGGACAGGGTTAGGGGCCGCACAGATACGCAGTATTTT.

The chain joins TRBV24-1 to TRBJ2-1; 7 bases match TRBD2. CDR3 size: 14 residues. Trimming removed 9 bases from V and 9 bases from J; junction bases left unmatched: 13. Germline CDR1 is KGHDR and CDR2 is SFDVKD. The CDR3, as DNA: TGTGCCACCCGAGGCTATGCGGGAGTAGGTGAGCAGTTCTTC. It encodes CATRGYAGVGEQFF.

The rearrangement uses TRBV5-1 and TRBJ2-4; D might be TRBD1 (5 bases). The V end lost 4 bases, the J end lost 2 bases, and 13 bases lay between the germline ends. The CDR3 contains 15 residues. CDR1 is SGHRS, CDR2 YFSETQ, per germline. DNA of the CDR3: TGCGCCAGCAGCGCCATTGCAGGGTCCAAAAACATTCAGTACTTC. Translated: CASSAIAGSKNIQYF.

The gene calls are TRBV20-1 and TRBJ2-7; D is possibly TRBD1 (5 bases). This CDR3 region has 14 residues. CDR1 is DFQATT and CDR2 is SNEGSKA in the germline V gene (reference sequence). V was clipped by 3 bases and J by 4 bases, with 16 bases between them. The CDR3 sequence: CSASYRQTVYEQYF. The CDR3, as DNA: TGCAGTGCTAGTTATCGACAGACAGTTTACGAGCAGTACTTC.

This clonotype came up a few times. This sequence joins TRBV6-2 or TRBV6-3 and TRBJ2-7, with D tentatively TRBD1 or TRBD2 (6 bases each). This CDR3 comprises 15 residues. With 5 bases removed from V and 4 bases from J, the gap between germline ends came to 18 bases. Looked up from germline, CDR1 is MNHEY and CDR2 is SVGEGT. For the CDR3, the DNA is TGTGCCAGCAGTGAAGGTGGTCGGGGGCAATACGAGCAGTACTTC. It specifies CASSEGGRGQYEQYF.

This clonotype was observed a handful of times. The J gene is TRBJ2-2, the V gene TRBV5-1; 13 bases fit TRBD2. CDR3 length equals 16 residues. Germline CDR1 and CDR2: SGHRS and YFSETQ. With V trimmed by 3 bases and J by 4 bases, 3 bases remained unmatched. The CDR3 is CASSYRLAGGTGELFF. Written as DNA, the CDR3 is TGCGCCAGCAGCTACCGACTAGCGGGGGGCACCGGGGAGCTGTTTTTT.